Described below is a single T cell receptor (beta chain) sequence and its context. Its antigen has not been determined. Base qualities were left out, and no much larger clone turns up one base away. The library relied on the immunoSEQ multiplex PCR assay. A mixture of 60 forward primers for TCR Vbeta segments and 13 reverse primers for TCR Jbeta segments was used in the multiplex PCR. Amplification of the CDR3 region of rearranged TCR beta genes was performed with a multiplex PCR assay on genomic DNA. Amplified TCR beta libraries were sequenced as 87-base-pair reads on the Illumina HiSeq System. Processing in the source paper ran as follows. A later analysis tallied about 77 million unique TCR beta chains across the 550 to 850 repertoires, and about 10 million of those chains were shared by two or more donors. A nearest-neighbor algorithm error-corrected the raw reads and collapsed the reads into unique sequences, merging closely related sequences to remove PCR and sequencing errors. CDR3 sequences were aligned to IMGT reference sequences to assign V, D and J gene segments. For a sequence to be retained, a match of at least six nucleotides to both a V gene segment and a J gene segment was required. Rearrangements were classified as productive when the CDR3 lacked stop codons and remained in frame with V and J, and all other rearrangements were classified as non-productive. Following IMGT convention, CDR3 was defined as the stretch from the second conserved V-encoded cysteine to the conserved J-encoded phenylalanine. The earlier analysis of fewer than 700 of the donors excluded sequences that lacked an unambiguous match to a single V gene segment. An earlier analysis of 587 of the donors called V segments functional above 56.7% productive rearrangements and segregating when the between-donor standard deviation exceeded 5%. To diagnose cytomegalovirus status from the catalog of TCR beta chain sequences, a statistical classification framework was built. A later analysis assigned V and J genes by comparing TCR nucleotide sequences with IMGT/GENE-DB human TR gene sequences. Using the TCRdist pipeline, a later analysis assigned CDR3 sequences along with most-parsimonious VDJ recombination scenarios. In a later analysis, every TCR beta chain was defined by the combination of its CDR3 amino acid sequence and its V-gene family, and reads without a unique V-gene family were dropped. As a way to deal with suspected cross-contamination and a sequencing artifact, a later analysis dropped 592 nucleotide sequences that were highly shared and had low generation probability. A later analysis calculated a clonal expansion index for each public chain from normalized within-repertoire ranks of inferred template counts. A later analysis computed generation probabilities with a VDJ recombination model fitted to out-of-frame rearrangements, and checked the results against IGoR. In a later analysis, TCR-TCR, TCR-HLA and TCR-CMV co-occurrence was scored with hypergeometric tests, and a repertoire-size bias correction was applied to TCR pairs. A later analysis estimated false discovery rates by permuting HLA or CMV assignments 20 times. In a later analysis, co-occurring TCRs were grouped using DBSCAN, and TCRdist sequence similarity was added for clustering within HLA-allele-positive subsets. Repertoires with fewer than 30,000 or more than 120,000 public chains, plus five repertoires with anomalous nucleotide sharing, were excluded from co-occurrence clustering. TCRdb re-hosts the immuneACCESS table, in-frame sequences only. Its copies lack some clones; in the studies checked, an unresolved V gene accounts for under half of them, and the cause for the rest is not known. V, J and clone size were drawn from that table, and D and trimming were deduced from the DNA. The sample data list 130,000 to 150,000 clones, and about 80% of these were observed just once. More than 0.9% of the sample is held by the ten biggest clonotypes.

The sample belongs to a study of cytomegalovirus exposure and HLA in healthy donors listed by TCRdb under 2017. In the study overall: An earlier analysis of some 620 of the donors reported 276 Gb of sequence data and around 100 million unique TCR beta sequences obtained from some 200 million T cells. Typing coverage varied by locus: about 620-630 donors for A, B, C, DRB1 and DQB1; more than 500 for DQA1; approximately 570 for DPA1; roughly 470 for DPB1. Alongside the repertoire data, information on donor age, sex, ethnicity and CMV serostatus was compiled. Because of strong linkage in the cohort, roughly five DR-DQ haplotypes were treated as single units for association and clustering. To decide whether each TCR beta V gene segment behaved as functional or pseudogenic, an earlier analysis of some 580 of the donors relied on high-throughput TCR beta sequencing. A later genetic analysis took genome-wide SNP genotypes for 398 of the 666 donors and used that subset as a discovery cohort. Roughly 300 gigabases of sequencing data and some 85 million unique TCR sequences were included in an early release covering 550 to 650 HLA-typed donors. On average, roughly 240,000 unique TCR beta nucleotide sequences were sequenced per donor among a few hundred genotyped donors of the cohort, with roughly 20% of those sequences being non-productive. Rather than drawing on any new phenotypic data, the later analysis identified candidate immune exposures from TCR beta sequences and the way those sequences occurred across donors. Class I and class II HLA loci were covered by the typing at four-digit resolution. In addition to the first cohort of roughly 670 subjects, a separate validation cohort of 120 different subjects was used. All discovery cohort repertoires had been generated using a single sequencing platform. To predict cytomegalovirus infection status, the study combined high-throughput TCR immunosequencing, statistical association of individual TCRs with disease status, and machine learning. The study aimed to test whether cataloging public T cell receptors could reveal signatures of past pathogen exposure. The study used immunosequencing to profile the T cell repertoires of hundreds of subjects and linked those repertoires to cytomegalovirus serostatus. In a later analysis, previously published TCR beta repertoires from 670 or so donors were re-analyzed and high-resolution HLA genotyping was added so that TCR occurrence patterns could be studied. Of the roughly 400 genotyped donors, over 65% fell in the genetic ancestry cluster associated with self-reported Caucasian donors.

On the study overall, not on this receptor specifically: In vitro tests confirmed that a few of the cytomegalovirus-associated TCR beta chains recognize cytomegalovirus antigens. According to a later analysis, parvovirus B19, influenza, CMV and Epstein-Barr virus appeared linked to several top co-occurrence clusters. Over 15 rarely observed V segments, including chromosome 9 orphons, were excluded from the earlier analysis of a few hundred of the donors because counts were too low. An association between a missense DCLRE1C variant and V-gene and J-gene trimming of TCR beta chains was found in a later genetic analysis and replicated in an independent cohort. In this cohort, only TCR beta chains were sequenced, and detectable features were limited by the absence of alpha or paired-chain data. The sequencing pipeline was judged likely to have produced a cluster of highly shared sequence variants as a technical artifact. Some IMGT-functional V segments, including TRBV6-2 and TRBV6-3, could not be told apart with the 87-base-pair reads, so those segments were excluded. Correlated functional status among segregating V segments might be attributable to linkage disequilibrium, but an unknown experimental factor could not be ruled out. A further reported finding was that TCR beta sequences accurately predicted the HLA-A and HLA-B alleles for most subjects in the first cohort. An earlier analysis of roughly 570 of the donors showed that most TCR beta V segments appeared in productive rearrangements either about 87% or about 30% of the time, which broadly matched IMGT annotations. According to a later analysis, TCR association rates differed among HLA loci, with DRB1 alleles showing the most associated TCRs and HLA-C alleles showing the fewest. Compared with equally common non-associated chains, HLA-associated TCR beta chains in a later analysis were more clonally expanded and had lower generation probabilities. In both the original and validation cohorts, the classifier was reported to diagnose cytomegalovirus status with high specificity and sensitivity. Most TCR sequences were observed very rarely across donors, whereas some public TCRs were present in many individuals. Immune exposure information for the cohort was limited to CMV serostatus. The authors suggested that the approach could potentially be extended to other disease states and immunological phenotypes. Because HLA typing was missing for some donors at each locus, association tests included only the typed subset. A later analysis found that most CMV-associated TCR beta chains appeared HLA-restricted, with HLA associations seemingly driven largely by CMV exposure. In a later genetic analysis, fewer N-insertions in productive TCRs were reported among donors in an Asian-associated ancestry cluster than the roughly 700-donor mean. When HLA alleles, especially DR and DQ, strongly co-occurred, attributing TCR associations to individual alleles was difficult. At a false discovery rate of 0.05, a later analysis linked 15,000 to 20,000 TCR beta sequences to specific HLA alleles. In the study, approximately 160 TCR beta chains were listed as associated with cytomegalovirus. Sequencing depth was assumed to be roughly uniform across donors in the presence/absence analyses, though that assumption may not hold.

In total, fewer than 750 healthy bone marrow donors made up the cohort. All cohort members were sampled while nominally healthy, although unrecorded immune exposures were likely present. The donor tested CMV seropositive, placing the donor among the roughly 270 seropositive members of the cohort. A peripheral blood sample was provided by each donor, and peripheral blood mononuclear cells were used for TCR beta sequencing. Genomic DNA extraction from the blood cell samples was performed with the Qiagen DNeasy Blood Extraction Kit. The CDR3 runs 15 residues from the cysteine to the phenylalanine. The sequence is cut down to CDR3 DNA, 45 bases in frame from base 1. CDR1 and CDR2 were assigned from the germline V gene as SGHVS and FNYEAQ. V loses 2 bases of germline sequence and J loses 0 bases, and the interval between the two ends is 10 bases.

This sequence was found in a male donor in good health and CMV-seropositive. The sample consisted of PBMCs. The chain is encoded by TRBV7-6 joined to TRBJ1-2; the D gene cannot be named for sure. The CDR3 has the sequence CASSLTPVTNYGYTF. The DNA reads as follows: TGTGCCAGCAGCTTAACTCCCGTAACTAACTATGGCTACACCTTC.